The sequence of this TCR beta chain was determined in a study of T cell repertoires in cytomegalovirus infection. The study, taken as a whole, reports: Summed frequency of public TCR beta families distinguished CMV carriers with the relevant HLA.

This clonotype was seen a few times. Its antigen is undetermined. This CDR3 has 17 residues. V was pared by 5 bases and J by 1 base, with 20 bases between. MiXCR, run by TCRdb on the reads, gives a single entry per CDR3 protein. The sample includes about 890,000 distinct CDR3 sequences, roughly 31% seen only once; the top ten take about 14%. The chain uses TRBV12-3 or TRBV12-4 and TRBJ2-5; D ambiguous. Sequencing was performed on cultured CD8+ T cells from PBMCs, taken from culture after CMV antigen stimulation. The receptor was derived from a human donor in good health (CMV status not recorded). Some clones in this sample may be carry-over from other donors' samples. The CDR3 reads CASSRKADPSLQETQYF. CDR3 nucleotides: TGTGCCAGCAGTCGCAAAGCCGACCCGTCCCTCCAAGAGACCCAGTACTTC.